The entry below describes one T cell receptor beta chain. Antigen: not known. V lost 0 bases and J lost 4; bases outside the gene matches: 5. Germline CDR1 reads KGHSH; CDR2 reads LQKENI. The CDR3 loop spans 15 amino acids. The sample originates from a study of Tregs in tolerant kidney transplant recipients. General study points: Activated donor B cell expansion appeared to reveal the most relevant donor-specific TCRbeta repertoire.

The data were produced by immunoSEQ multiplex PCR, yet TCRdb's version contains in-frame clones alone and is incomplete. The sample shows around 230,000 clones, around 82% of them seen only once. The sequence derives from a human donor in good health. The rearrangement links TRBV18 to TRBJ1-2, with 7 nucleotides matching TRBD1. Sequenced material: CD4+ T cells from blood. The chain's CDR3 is CASSPPDRAGYGYTF. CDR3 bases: TGTGCCAGCTCACCACCCGACAGGGCGGGCTATGGCTACACCTTC.